This T cell receptor beta chain is drawn from a study of blood T cell repertoires in COVID-19. Study information: Whether acute or convalescent, the COVID-19 samples came from the United States, Italy and Spain. The cDNA or gDNA used as material had been derived from T cells, B-cell-depleted T cells, or PBMCs.

In the source study's methods: Amplification of reference gene primers was used by the study to estimate nucleated cell counts. Some clones are missing from TCRdb's copy, which holds only in-frame ones; the method was immunoSEQ multiplex PCR. V and J calls and clone size are given by that table; D and trimming were obtained from the DNA. The sample consists of about 270,000 clones, about nine tenths of them appearing once. This clone appeared a single time. This TCR was sampled from a woman aged 60-70 years who had recovered from COVID-19. Sample: peripheral blood.

The CDR3 here is CASSPQQGLAGGSSYNEQFF. CDR3 DNA: TGTGCCAGCAGCCCCCAACAGGGACTAGCGGGGGGGAGCTCCTACAATGAGCAGTTCTTC. V is TRBV7-6 and J is TRBJ2-1; TRBD2 aligns across 16 bases. The CDR3 is 20 amino acids. The V gene end was trimmed by 5 bases and the J gene end by 0 bases; junction bases not matched to a gene: 10. Germline loops: CDR1 SGHVS, CDR2 FNYEAQ.